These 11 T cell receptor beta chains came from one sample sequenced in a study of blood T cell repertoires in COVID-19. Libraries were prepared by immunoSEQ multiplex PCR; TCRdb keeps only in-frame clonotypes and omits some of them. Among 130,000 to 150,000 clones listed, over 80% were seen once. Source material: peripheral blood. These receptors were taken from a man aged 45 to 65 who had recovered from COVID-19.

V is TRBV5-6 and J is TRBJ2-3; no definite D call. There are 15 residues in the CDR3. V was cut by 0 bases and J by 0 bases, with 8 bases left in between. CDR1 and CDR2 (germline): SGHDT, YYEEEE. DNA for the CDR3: TGTGCCAGCAGCTTGGCCGCGGCTAGCACAGATACGCAGTATTTT. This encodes CASSLAAASTDTQYF.

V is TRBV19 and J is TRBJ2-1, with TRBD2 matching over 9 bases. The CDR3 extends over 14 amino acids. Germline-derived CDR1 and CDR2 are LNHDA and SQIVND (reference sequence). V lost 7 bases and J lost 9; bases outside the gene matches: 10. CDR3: CASNLMRGGGEQFF. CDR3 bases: TGTGCCAGTAATCTAATGCGGGGGGGAGGTGAGCAGTTCTTC.

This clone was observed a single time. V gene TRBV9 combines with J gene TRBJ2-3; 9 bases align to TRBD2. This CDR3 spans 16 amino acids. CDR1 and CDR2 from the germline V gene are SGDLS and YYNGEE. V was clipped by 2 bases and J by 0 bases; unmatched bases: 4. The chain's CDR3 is CASSVTGLASTDTQYF. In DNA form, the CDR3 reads TGTGCCAGCAGCGTGACTGGACTAGCGAGCACAGATACGCAGTATTTT.

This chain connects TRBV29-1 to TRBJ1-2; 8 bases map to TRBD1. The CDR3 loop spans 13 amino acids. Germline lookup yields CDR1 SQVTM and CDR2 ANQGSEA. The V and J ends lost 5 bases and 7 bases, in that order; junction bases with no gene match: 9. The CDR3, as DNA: TGCAGCGTTTTCCCGGACAGGGTTTTTGGCTACACCTTC. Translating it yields CSVFPDRVFGYTF.

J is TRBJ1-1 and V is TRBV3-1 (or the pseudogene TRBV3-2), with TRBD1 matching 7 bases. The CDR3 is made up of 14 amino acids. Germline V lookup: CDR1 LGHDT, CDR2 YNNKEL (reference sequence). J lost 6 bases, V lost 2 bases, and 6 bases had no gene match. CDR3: CASSQRTGDPEAFF. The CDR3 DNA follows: TGTGCCAGCAGCCAAAGAACAGGGGATCCTGAAGCTTTCTTT.

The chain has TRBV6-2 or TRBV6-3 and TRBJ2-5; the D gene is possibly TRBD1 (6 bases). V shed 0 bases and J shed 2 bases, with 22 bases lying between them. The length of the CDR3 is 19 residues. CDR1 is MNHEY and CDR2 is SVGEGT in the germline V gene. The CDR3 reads CASSYSPTRQEFYQETQYF. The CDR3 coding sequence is TGTGCCAGCAGTTACTCCCCTACGCGACAGGAGTTCTATCAAGAGACCCAGTACTTC.

CDR3 region: CASRTIAVGANVLTF. The CDR3 nucleotides are TGTGCCAGCAGAACCATAGCGGTGGGGGCCAACGTCCTGACTTTC. The chain employs TRBV6-5 and TRBJ2-6, with D possibly matching TRBD2 (6 bases). This CDR3 has 15 residues. V lost 6 bases and J 4 bases, leaving 13 bases between the germline ends. The V gene's germline CDR1 is MNHEY and CDR2 SVGAGI.

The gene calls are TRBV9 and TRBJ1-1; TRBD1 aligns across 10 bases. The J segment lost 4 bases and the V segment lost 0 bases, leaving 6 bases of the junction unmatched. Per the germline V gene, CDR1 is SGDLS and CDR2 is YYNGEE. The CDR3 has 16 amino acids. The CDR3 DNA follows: TGTGCCAGCAGCGTAGCCCGGACAGGGGGGGGCACTGAAGCTTTCTTT. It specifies CASSVARTGGGTEAFF.

This chain's CDR3 is CASSPQWSSSYNEQFF. The DNA of the CDR3 is TGCGCCAGCAGCCCCCAGTGGTCAAGCTCCTACAATGAGCAGTTCTTC. The chain couples TRBV5-1 to TRBJ2-1; D uncertain. Germline V gene sequence: CDR1 SGHRS, CDR2 YFSETQ. The length of the CDR3 is 16 residues. V lost 4 bases and J lost 0, with 14 bases in between.

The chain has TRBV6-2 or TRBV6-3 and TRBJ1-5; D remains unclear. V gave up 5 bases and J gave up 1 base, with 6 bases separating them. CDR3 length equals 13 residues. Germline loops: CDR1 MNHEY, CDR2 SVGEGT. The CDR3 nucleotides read TGTGCCAGCAGTATTTCAAGCAATCAGCCCCAGCATTTT. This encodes CASSISSNQPQHF.

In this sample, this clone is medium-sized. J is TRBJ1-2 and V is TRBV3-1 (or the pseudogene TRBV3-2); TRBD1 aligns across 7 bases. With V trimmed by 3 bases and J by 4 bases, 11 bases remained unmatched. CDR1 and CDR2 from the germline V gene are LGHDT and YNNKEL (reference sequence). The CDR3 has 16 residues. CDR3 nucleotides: TGTGCCAGCAGCCACTTTTCAGGGGGACCTTTCTATGGCTACACCTTC. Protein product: CASSHFSGGPFYGYTF.